The T cell receptor (beta chain) under discussion was sequenced for a study of beta chain features in type 1 diabetes. Across the study: All samples yielded around 99 million examined sorted cells. Study results and caveats: Moderate yet significant TCRB CDR3 shortening was seen in Type 1 diabetes patients in all four CD4+ subsets.

cDNA synthesis used the whole RNA isolate, giving expressed TCRB sequences. Profiling relied on immunoSEQ multiplex PCR, and the TCRdb table lists in-frame clones only, not all of them. The table shows 630,000 or so clones, with 11% to 15% occurring only once. With respect to this clone: What it recognizes is unknown.

CDR3 size: 18 residues. CDR1 is MDHEN and CDR2 is SYDVKM in the germline V gene. Trimming removed 6 bases from V and 0 bases from J; junction bases left unmatched: 13. This TCR was sampled from a man aged 18 to 29 with type 1 diabetes. The chain links TRBV28 to TRBJ1-1, with 10 bases matching TRBD1. What was sequenced was naive CD4+ T cells from blood. The CDR3, as DNA: TGTGCCAGCAGCCTCAACCGGGACAGGGGCTTCATGAACACTGAAGCTTTCTTT. Its translation: CASSLNRDRGFMNTEAFF.